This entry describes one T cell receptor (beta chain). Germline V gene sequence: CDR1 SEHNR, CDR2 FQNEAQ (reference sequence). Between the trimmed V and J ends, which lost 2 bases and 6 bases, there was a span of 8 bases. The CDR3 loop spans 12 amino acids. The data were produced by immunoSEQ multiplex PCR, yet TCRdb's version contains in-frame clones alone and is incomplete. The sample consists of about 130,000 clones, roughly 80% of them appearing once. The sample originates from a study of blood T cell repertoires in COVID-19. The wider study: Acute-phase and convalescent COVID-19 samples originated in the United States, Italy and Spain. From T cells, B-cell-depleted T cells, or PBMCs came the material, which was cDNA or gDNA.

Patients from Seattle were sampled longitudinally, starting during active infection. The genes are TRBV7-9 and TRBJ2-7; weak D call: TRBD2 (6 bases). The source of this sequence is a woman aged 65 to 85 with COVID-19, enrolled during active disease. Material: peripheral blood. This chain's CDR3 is CASSLRRGEQYF. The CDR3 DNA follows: TGTGCCAGCAGCTTAAGGAGGGGCGAGCAGTACTTC.